Listed here are 15 T cell receptor beta chains from one sample, sequenced in a study of T cells in Graves' hyperthyroidism and ophthalmopathy. Amplified TCR beta CDR3 regions derived from RNA transcripts. Initially, a first-round RT-PCR of the TCR CDR3 employed the HTBI primer set. TCRdb called the multiplex PCR reads again in MiXCR, with one record for every CDR3 protein. The top ten clones hold about half of a sample with 490,000 or so distinct CDR3 sequences, 15% to 20% of them seen once. The sequenced sample was blood. These TCRs come from a man aged 35-49 years with Graves' ophthalmopathy.

V gene TRBV15 combines with J gene TRBJ2-3; no clear D gene. The V gene's germline CDR1 is LNHNV and CDR2 YYDKDF (reference sequence). The CDR3 sequence is 14 residues long. Trimming cost V 2 bases and J 10 bases, with 16 bases left between them. CDR3 sequence (DNA): TGTGCCACCAGCAGACCACCCCCCGGCGTGGCGCAGTATTTT. Translation: CATSRPPPGVAQYF.

This clonotype was picked up many times. This chain connects TRBV7-8 to TRBJ2-1; 10 bases map to TRBD1. CDR1 SGHVS and CDR2 FQNEAQ come from the germline V gene. J gave up 5 bases and V 5 bases, and 9 bases lay outside the gene matches. The CDR3 extends over 16 amino acids. CDR3 nucleotides: TGTGCCAGCAGCCCAACGACAGGGGGCGCGGACAATGAGCAGTTCTTC. This sequence encodes CASSPTTGGADNEQFF.

This clonotype was seen a few times. The rearrangement joins TRBV12-3 or TRBV12-4 to TRBJ1-1; tentatively, D is TRBD1 (5 bases). The CDR3 runs 11 residues. V lost 6 bases, J lost 10 bases, and 12 bases lay in between. This chain's CDR3 is CASSPGTRAFF. As DNA, the CDR3 is TGTGCCAGCAGCCCCGGGACTAGAGCTTTCTTT.

The chain uses TRBV10-3 and TRBJ1-6, with D perhaps TRBD1 (5 bases). V was pared by 3 bases and J by 5 bases, with 8 bases between. There are 14 residues in the CDR3. Germline loops: CDR1 ENHRY, CDR2 SYGVKD. In DNA form, the CDR3 reads TGTGCCATCAGTGACGGGGGGGATAATTCACCCCTCCACTTT. It is translated as CAISDGGDNSPLHF.

V usage is TRBV6-1 and J usage is TRBJ1-6; 8 nucleotides agree with TRBD1. CDR1 and CDR2 (germline): MNHNS, SASEGT. J gave up 1 base and V 2 bases, and 4 bases lay outside the gene matches. The CDR3 totals 17 residues. The CDR3 protein is CASSERQGKSYNSPLHF. Written as DNA, the CDR3 is TGTGCCAGCAGTGAACGACAGGGGAAGTCCTATAATTCACCCCTCCACTTT.

The V gene is TRBV20-1, the J gene TRBJ2-5, with 9 bases aligning to TRBD1. J was trimmed by 5 bases and V by 5 bases; bases with no gene match: 9. The CDR3 has 14 residues. Germline V gene data show CDR1 as DFQATT and CDR2 as SNEGSKA (reference sequence). The CDR3 loop is CSAHPGQGRETQYF. CDR3 sequence (DNA): TGCAGTGCTCATCCGGGACAGGGAAGGGAGACCCAGTACTTC.

There are many counts of this clonotype. The CDR3: CASSLFTGQETQYF. The CDR3 DNA follows: TGTGCCAGCAGCTTGTTCACAGGGCAAGAGACCCAGTACTTC. J is TRBJ2-5 and V is TRBV5-6; possibly TRBD1 for D (6 bases). The CDR3 has 14 amino acids. V dropped 1 base and J dropped 2 bases, with 9 bases sitting between them. Germline V CDR1 and CDR2: SGHDT, YYEEEE.

This clonotype occurred a few times. The chain has TRBV18 and TRBJ1-5; 7 nucleotides agree with TRBD1. Trimming cost V 2 bases and J 3 bases; bases outside gene matches: 7. The CDR3 is 16 amino acids. Germline V gene data show CDR1 as KGHSH and CDR2 as LQKENI. CDR3 coding DNA: TGTGCCAGCTCACCAGGGGCAGGGGGTGCCAATCAGCCCCAGCATTTT. This gives the protein CASSPGAGGANQPQHF.

This chain uses TRBV6-1 with TRBJ1-2; tentative D call: TRBD1 (6 bases). Germline CDR1 reads MNHNS; CDR2 reads SASEGT. The V and J ends lost 5 bases and 14 bases respectively, with 18 bases between them. This CDR3 has 12 amino acids. The CDR3 is CASSYWEGGETF. In DNA form, the CDR3 reads TGTGCCAGCAGTTATTGGGAAGGGGGGGAGACCTTC.

This CDR3 reads CASGIRGSSYEQYF. The CDR3 coding sequence is TGCGCCAGCGGGATTAGGGGAAGCTCCTACGAGCAGTACTTC. The V call is TRBV10-1, the J call TRBJ2-7, with D possibly TRBD1 on 5 matching bases. The germline CDR1 and CDR2 sequences are WNHNN and SYGVQD (reference sequence). V lost 8 bases and J lost 0, with 14 bases in between. The CDR3 covers 14 residues.

This clonotype showed up just a few times. The rearrangement uses TRBV6-2 or TRBV6-3 and TRBJ2-1; 11 bases match TRBD2. V shed 5 bases, J shed 2 bases, and the junction held 2 bases outside the gene matches. The CDR3 is 15 residues long. Germline CDR1 is MNHEY and CDR2 is SVGEGT. This chain's CDR3 is CASSRLAGTYNEQFF. The CDR3 bases are TGTGCCAGCAGTCGACTAGCGGGAACCTACAATGAGCAGTTCTTC.

The chain combines TRBV30 with TRBJ1-1, with 7 nucleotides matching TRBD1. CDR1 GTSNPN and CDR2 SVGIG come from the germline V gene (reference sequence). This CDR3 has 13 residues. The V and J ends lost 6 bases and 4 bases, in that order; junction bases with no gene match: 8. The CDR3 DNA follows: TGTGCCTGCCAACAGGGGAAAGGCACTGAAGCTTTCTTT. It specifies CACQQGKGTEAFF.

The chain is built from TRBV7-9 and TRBJ1-2; possible D gene TRBD1, 5 bases. Trimming removed 4 bases from V and 1 base from J, with 34 bases in between. The CDR3 spans 22 residues. Germline loops: CDR1 SEHNR, CDR2 FQNEAQ (reference sequence). The CDR3 sequence: CASSSQNPLPTASNTFNYGYTF. In DNA, the CDR3 is TGTGCCAGCAGCTCCCAAAACCCGCTCCCGACAGCTTCGAATACTTTTAACTATGGCTACACCTTC.

This clonotype was observed many times. The chain joins TRBV28 to TRBJ1-2, with TRBD1 matching over 7 bases. Trimming at V came to 7 bases and at J to 4 bases, leaving 12 bases not matched to a gene. The CDR3 length is 15 residues. CDR1 and CDR2 (germline): MDHEN, SYDVKM. The CDR3 sequence is CASTPGDRTFYGYTF. CDR3 bases: TGTGCCAGCACCCCGGGGGACAGAACCTTCTATGGCTACACCTTC.

This clonotype has just a few counts. V and J are TRBV10-1 and TRBJ2-1; 10 nucleotides match TRBD2. In germline, CDR1 is WNHNN, CDR2 SYGVQD (reference sequence). The CDR3 spans 16 residues. After removal of 0 bases from V and 10 bases from J, the junction contained 9 bases not matched to a gene. The CDR3 protein is CASSESGSGGSWEQFF. CDR3 DNA: TGCGCCAGCAGTGAGTCCGGTAGCGGGGGGTCGTGGGAGCAGTTCTTC.